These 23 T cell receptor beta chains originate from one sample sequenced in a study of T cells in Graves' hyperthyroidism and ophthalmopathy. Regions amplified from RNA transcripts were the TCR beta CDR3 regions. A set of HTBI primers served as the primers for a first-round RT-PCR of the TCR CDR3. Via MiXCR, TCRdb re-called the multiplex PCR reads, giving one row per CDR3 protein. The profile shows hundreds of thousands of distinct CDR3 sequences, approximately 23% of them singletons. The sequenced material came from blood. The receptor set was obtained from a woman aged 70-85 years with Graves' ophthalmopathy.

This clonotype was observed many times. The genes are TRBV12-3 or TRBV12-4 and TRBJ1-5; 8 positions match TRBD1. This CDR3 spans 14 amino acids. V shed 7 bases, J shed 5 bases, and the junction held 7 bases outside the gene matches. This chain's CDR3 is CASTPDRADQPQHF. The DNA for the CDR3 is TGTGCCAGCACTCCGGACAGGGCGGATCAGCCCCAGCATTTT.

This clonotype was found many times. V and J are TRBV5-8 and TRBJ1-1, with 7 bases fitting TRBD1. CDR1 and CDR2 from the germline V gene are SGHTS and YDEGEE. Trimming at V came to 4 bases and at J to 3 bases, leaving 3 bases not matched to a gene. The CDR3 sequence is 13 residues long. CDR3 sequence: CASSLTGDTEAFF. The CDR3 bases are TGTGCCAGCAGCCTTACAGGGGACACTGAAGCTTTCTTT.

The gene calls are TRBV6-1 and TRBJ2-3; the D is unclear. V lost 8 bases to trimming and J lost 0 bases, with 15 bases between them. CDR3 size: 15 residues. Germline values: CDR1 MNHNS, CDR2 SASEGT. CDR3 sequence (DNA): TGTGCCAGCCGAATAGGTGCCCTTAGCACAGATACGCAGTATTTT. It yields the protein CASRIGALSTDTQYF.

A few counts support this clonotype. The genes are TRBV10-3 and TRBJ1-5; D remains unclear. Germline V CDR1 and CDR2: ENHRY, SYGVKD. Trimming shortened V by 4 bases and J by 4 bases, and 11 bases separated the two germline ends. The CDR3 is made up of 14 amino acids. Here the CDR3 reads CAISGDTSNQPQHF. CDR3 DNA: TGTGCCATCAGTGGGGATACGTCAAATCAGCCCCAGCATTTT.

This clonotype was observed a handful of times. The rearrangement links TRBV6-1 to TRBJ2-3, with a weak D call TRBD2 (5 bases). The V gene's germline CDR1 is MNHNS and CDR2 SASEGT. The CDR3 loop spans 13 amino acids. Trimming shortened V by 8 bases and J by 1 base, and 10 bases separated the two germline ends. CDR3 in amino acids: CASVGAGTDTQYF. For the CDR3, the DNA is TGTGCCAGCGTTGGAGCGGGCACAGATACGCAGTATTTT.

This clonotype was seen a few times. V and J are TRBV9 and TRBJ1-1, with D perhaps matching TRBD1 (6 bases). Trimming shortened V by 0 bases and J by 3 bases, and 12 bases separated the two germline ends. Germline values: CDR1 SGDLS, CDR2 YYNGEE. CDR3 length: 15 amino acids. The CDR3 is CASSVVGQKDTEAFF. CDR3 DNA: TGTGCCAGCAGCGTAGTAGGACAGAAGGACACTGAAGCTTTCTTT.

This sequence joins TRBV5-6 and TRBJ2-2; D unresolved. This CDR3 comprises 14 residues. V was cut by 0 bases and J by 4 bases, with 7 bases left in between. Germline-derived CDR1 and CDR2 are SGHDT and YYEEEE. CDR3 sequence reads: CASSLVTATGELFF. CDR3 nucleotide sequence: TGTGCCAGCAGCTTGGTTACAGCCACCGGGGAGCTGTTTTTT.

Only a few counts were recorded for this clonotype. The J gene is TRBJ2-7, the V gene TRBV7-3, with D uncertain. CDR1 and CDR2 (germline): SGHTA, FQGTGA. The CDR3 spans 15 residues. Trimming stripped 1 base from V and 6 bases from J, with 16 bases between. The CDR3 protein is CASSLSAHPDREQYF. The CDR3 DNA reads TGTGCCAGCAGCTTAAGCGCCCACCCCGACCGCGAGCAGTACTTC.

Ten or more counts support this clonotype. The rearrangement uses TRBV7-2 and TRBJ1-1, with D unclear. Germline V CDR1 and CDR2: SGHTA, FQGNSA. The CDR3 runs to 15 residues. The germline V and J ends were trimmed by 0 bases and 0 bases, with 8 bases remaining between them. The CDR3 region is CASSLAASLNTEAFF. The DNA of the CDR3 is TGTGCCAGCAGCTTAGCAGCCAGTTTGAACACTGAAGCTTTCTTT.

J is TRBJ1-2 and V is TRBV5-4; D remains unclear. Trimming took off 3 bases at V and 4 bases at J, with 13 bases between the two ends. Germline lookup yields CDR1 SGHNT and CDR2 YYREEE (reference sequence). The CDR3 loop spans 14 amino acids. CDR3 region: CASSSSGGLYGYTF. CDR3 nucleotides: TGTGCCAGCAGCTCTTCGGGAGGACTCTATGGCTACACCTTC.

The CDR3 loop is CASRNNEKLFF. CDR3 DNA: TGTGCCAGCAGGAATAATGAAAAACTGTTTTTT. V is TRBV2 and J is TRBJ1-4; no clear D. Germline V gene sequence: CDR1 SNHLY, CDR2 FYNNEI. The ends were cut back, 6 bases at V and 4 bases at J, with 3 bases in the middle. CDR3 length: 11 amino acids.

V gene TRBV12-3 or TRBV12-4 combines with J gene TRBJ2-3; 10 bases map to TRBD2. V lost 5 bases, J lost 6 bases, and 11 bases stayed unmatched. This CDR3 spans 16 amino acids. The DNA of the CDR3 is TGTGCCAGCAGTCCGCTGAGTAGCGGGAGGACGGATACGCAGTATTTT. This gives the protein CASSPLSSGRTDTQYF.

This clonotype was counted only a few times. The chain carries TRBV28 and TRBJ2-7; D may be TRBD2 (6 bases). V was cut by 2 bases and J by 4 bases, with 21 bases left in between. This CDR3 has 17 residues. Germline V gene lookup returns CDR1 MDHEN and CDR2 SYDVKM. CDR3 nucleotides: TGTGCCAGCAGTTTACCACTAGCAGTATCTATGTCATACGAGCAGTACTTC. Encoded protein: CASSLPLAVSMSYEQYF.

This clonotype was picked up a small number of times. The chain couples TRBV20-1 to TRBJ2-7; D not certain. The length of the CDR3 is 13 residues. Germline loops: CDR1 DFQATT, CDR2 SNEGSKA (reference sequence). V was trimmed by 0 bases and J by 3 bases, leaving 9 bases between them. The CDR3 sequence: CSARDVSRYEQYF. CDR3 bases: TGCAGTGCTAGAGACGTCTCGCGCTACGAGCAGTACTTC.

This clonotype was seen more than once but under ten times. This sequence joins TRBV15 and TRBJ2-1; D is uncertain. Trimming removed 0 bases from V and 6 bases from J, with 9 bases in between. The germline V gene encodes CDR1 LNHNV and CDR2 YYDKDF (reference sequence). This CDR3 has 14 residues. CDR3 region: CATSRDLALNEQFF. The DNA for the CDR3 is TGTGCCACCAGCAGAGATCTGGCTCTCAATGAGCAGTTCTTC.

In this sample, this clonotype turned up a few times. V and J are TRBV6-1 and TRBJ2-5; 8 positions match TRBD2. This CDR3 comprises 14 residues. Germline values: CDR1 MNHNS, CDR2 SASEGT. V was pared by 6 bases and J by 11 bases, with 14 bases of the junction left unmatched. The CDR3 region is CASRRGMSGRLQYF. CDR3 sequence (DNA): TGTGCCAGCAGAAGGGGGATGAGCGGGAGACTACAGTACTTC.

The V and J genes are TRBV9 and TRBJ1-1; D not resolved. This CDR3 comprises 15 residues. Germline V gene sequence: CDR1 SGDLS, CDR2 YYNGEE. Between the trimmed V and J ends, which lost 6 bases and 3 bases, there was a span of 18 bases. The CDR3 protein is CASTSRETLDTEAFF. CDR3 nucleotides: TGTGCCAGCACCTCACGAGAGACCCTAGACACTGAAGCTTTCTTT.

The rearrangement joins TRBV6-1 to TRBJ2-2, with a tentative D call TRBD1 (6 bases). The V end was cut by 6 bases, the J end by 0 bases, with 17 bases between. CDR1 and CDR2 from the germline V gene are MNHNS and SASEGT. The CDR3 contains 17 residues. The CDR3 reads CASRRQGTRSNTGELFF. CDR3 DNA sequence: TGTGCCAGCAGAAGGCAGGGGACCCGATCGAACACCGGGGAGCTGTTTTTT.

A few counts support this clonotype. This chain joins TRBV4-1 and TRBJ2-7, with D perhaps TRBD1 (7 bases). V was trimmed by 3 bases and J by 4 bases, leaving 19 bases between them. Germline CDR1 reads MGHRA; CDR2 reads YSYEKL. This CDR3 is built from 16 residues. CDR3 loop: CASSHPTGRGQYEQYF. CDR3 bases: TGCGCCAGCAGCCACCCGACAGGGCGGGGACAATACGAGCAGTACTTC.

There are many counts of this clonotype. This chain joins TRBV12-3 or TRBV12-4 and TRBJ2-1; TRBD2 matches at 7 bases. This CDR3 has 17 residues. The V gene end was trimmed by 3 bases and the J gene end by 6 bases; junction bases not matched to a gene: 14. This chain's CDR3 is CASSLFSGGRITNEQFF. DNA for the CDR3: TGTGCCAGCAGTTTGTTTTCTGGCGGGAGAATAACCAATGAGCAGTTCTTC.

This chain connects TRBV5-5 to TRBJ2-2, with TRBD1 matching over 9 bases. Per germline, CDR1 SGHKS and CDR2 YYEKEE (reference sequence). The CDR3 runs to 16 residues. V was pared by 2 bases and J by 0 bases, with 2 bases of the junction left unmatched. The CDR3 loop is CASSLRTGANTGELFF. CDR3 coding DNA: TGTGCCAGCAGCTTACGGACAGGGGCGAACACCGGGGAGCTGTTTTTT.

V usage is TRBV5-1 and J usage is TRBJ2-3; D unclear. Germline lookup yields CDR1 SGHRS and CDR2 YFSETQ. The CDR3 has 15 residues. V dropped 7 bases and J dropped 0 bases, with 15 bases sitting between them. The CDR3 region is CASGTADTSTDTQYF. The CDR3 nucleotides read TGCGCCAGCGGTACCGCGGATACTAGCACAGATACGCAGTATTTT.

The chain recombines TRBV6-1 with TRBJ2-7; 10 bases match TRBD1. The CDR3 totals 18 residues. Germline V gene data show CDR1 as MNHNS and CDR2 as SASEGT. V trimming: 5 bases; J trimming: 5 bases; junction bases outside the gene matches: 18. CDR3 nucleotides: TGTGCCAGCAGTACCTATATGGGGACAGGGGTCAATAGCCACGAGCAGTACTTC. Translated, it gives CASSTYMGTGVNSHEQYF.